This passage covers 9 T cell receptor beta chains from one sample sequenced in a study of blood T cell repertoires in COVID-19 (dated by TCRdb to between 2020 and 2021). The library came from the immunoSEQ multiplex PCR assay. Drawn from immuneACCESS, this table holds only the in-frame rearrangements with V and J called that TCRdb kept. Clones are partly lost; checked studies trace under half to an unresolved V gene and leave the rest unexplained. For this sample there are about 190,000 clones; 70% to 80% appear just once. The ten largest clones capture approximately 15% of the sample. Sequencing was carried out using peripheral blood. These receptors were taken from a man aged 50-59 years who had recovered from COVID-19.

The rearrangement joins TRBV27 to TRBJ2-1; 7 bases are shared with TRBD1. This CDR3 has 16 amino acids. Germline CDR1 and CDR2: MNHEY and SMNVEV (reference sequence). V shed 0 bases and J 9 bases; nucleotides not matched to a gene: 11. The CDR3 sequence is CASSLSMGQTTGEQFF. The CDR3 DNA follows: TGTGCCAGCAGTTTATCGATGGGACAGACGACGGGTGAGCAGTTCTTC.

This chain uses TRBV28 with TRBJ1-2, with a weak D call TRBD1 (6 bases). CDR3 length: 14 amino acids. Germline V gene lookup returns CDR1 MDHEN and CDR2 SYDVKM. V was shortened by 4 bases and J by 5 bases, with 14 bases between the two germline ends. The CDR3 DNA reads TGTGCCAGCAGTTCAGGGGTGACAAATTATGGCTACACCTTC. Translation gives CASSSGVTNYGYTF.

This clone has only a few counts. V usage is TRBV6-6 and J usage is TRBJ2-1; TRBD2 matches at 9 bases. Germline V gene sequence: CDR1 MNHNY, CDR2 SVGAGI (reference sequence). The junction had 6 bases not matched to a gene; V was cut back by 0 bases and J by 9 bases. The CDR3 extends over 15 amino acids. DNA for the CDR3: TGTGCCAGCAGTTACTCGGCGGGAGGGGGCGGTGAGCAGTTCTTC. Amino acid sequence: CASSYSAGGGGEQFF.

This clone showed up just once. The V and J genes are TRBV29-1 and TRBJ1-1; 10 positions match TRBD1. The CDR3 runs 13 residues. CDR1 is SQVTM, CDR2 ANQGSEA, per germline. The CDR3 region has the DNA TGCAGTGCCGACAGGGGGCAGGGCACTGAAGCTTTCTTT. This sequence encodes CSADRGQGTEAFF.

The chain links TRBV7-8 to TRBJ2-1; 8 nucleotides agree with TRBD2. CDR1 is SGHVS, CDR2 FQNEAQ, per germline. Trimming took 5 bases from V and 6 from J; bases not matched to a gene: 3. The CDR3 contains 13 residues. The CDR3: CASSAGTSNEQFF. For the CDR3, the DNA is TGTGCCAGCAGCGCCGGGACTAGCAATGAGCAGTTCTTC.

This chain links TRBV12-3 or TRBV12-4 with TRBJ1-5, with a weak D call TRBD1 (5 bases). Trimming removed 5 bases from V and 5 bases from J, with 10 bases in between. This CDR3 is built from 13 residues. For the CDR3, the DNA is TGTGCCAGCAGTAGCGACAGATATCAGCCCCAGCATTTT. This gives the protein CASSSDRYQPQHF.

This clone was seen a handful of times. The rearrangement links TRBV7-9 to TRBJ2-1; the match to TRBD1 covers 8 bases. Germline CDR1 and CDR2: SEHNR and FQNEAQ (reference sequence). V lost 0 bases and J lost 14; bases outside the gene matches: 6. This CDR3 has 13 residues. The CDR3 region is CASSLAAGGSKFF. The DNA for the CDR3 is TGTGCCAGCAGCTTAGCTGCAGGGGGCTCAAAGTTCTTC.

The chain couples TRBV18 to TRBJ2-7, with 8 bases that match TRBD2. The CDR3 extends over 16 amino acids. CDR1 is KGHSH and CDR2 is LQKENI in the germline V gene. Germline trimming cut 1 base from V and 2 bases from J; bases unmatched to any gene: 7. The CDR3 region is CASSPRYAGGTYEQYF. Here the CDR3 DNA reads TGTGCCAGCTCACCACGGTACGCGGGAGGCACCTACGAGCAGTACTTC.

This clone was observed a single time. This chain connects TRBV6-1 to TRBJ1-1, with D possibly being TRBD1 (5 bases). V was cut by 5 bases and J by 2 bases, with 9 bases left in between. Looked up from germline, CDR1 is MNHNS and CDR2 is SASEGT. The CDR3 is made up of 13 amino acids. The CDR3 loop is CASSPTENTEAFF. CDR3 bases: TGTGCCAGCAGTCCGACAGAAAACACTGAAGCTTTCTTT.